This entry concerns a single T cell receptor (beta chain). This clonotype was counted many times. Its antigen remains unidentified. Per-base quality was not reported, and no clone a single base away is much larger than it. The run used an Illumina NovaSeq 6000. TCR cDNA was synthesized by 5'RACE template switching, which introduced a universal primer site and unique molecular identifiers. cDNA synthesis was primed from both the TCR alpha and TCR beta constant segments. Library amplification used two PCR steps, and the second PCR step added sample barcodes and sequencing adapters. Libraries were sequenced on Illumina HiSeq 2500 (2x100 bp) or NovaSeq (2x150 bp). In the paper's pipeline: MIGEC handled demultiplexing of reads and collapsing into UMI consensus sequences, while MiXCR performed V(D)J alignment. Using edgeR on replicate PBMC samples, clonotypes were called vaccine-responding if FDR was below 0.01 and the log2 fold change was above 5 up to day 15. Each bulk clonotype was labeled CD4 or CD8 based on which sequenced repertoire, CD4 or CD8, contained the clonotype at higher abundance. Clones were called with MiXCR by TCRdb after fastp trimmed the public reads at Q25, and only in-frame beta chains were retained. Each record represents a unique CDR3 protein, reported with the most common genes and DNA among its rows. TCRdb's processing, not the authors' own work, is the source of the V and J calls. This sample comprises about 260,000 distinct CDR3 sequences, 3.6% of them detected only once. About a fifth of the sample rests with the top ten.

This specimen's treatment or condition label, interpreted: live attenuated yellow fever vaccine strain. At every blood-draw timepoint, two biological replicates of bulk PBMCs were collected. PBMCs were isolated from peripheral blood using a standard Ficoll-Paque protocol. TriZol was used to extract RNA from bulk PBMCs, from CD4 and CD8 fractions, and from dextramer-positive and dextramer-negative fractions. For CDR1 and CDR2, the germline V gene (reference sequence) lists LGHDT and YNNKEL. V is reduced by 1 base and J by 6 bases, leaving a spacing of 22 bases between them. The cysteine opens and the phenylalanine closes a CDR3 of 17 amino acids. The only DNA kept is the CDR3, 51 bases in frame from the first base. The data belong to a study of T cells after yellow fever vaccination (dated by TCRdb to between 2019 and 2020). About the full investigation: The SMART-Seq v4 Ultra Low Input RNA kit was used to prepare libraries from fractions with low cell numbers. To track T-cell clones before and after primary and booster YFV17D yellow fever vaccination, bulk TCR alpha and beta repertoires were sequenced longitudinally. Two healthy male donors, one aged 18 to 29 and one aged 30 to 39 years, were included in the cohort. Blood was collected at multiple timepoints before and after primary and secondary immunization, and bulk PBMC replicates and cell subsets were isolated. Study-wide conclusions, independent of this receptor: Because only a couple of donors were included in the study, the extent to which the findings can be generalized is limited. Because abundant contaminating clonotypes from the bulk population could be contained in FACS-sorted repertoires, computational filtering was required. A small fraction of clonotypes appeared in both the CD4 and CD8 compartments, likely as a result of convergent recombination. The secondary T-cell response was weaker than the primary response but faster, peaking on day 5 instead of day 15. After the booster, most clones that had expanded after primary vaccination were detected again (almost 97% of CD4 and around nine tenths of CD8), suggesting broad maintenance of memory.

The clonotype originates from a man aged 18 to 29 who received the YFV17D yellow fever vaccine. Source: PBMCs, taken 15 days after the yellow fever booster vaccination. The chain employs TRBV3-1 and TRBJ2-7, with TRBD2 perhaps the D gene, on 6 matching bases. The CDR3 corresponds to CASSQGAGIRSPPEQYF. The sequenced DNA: TGTGCCAGCAGCCAAGGGGCGGGAATTCGTTCCCCTCCCGAGCAGTACTTC.